Listed below are T cell receptor beta chains from one sample, sequenced in a study of control samples from healthy donors and cancer patients. The repertoire was sequenced with immunoSEQ multiplex PCR; TCRdb's copy has only in-frame clones and lacks some. The table lists approximately 65,000 clones, roughly 90% of them singletons, with around 19% in the top ten. The sequencing input was PBMCs. The receptors come from a man aged 55 to 70 with lung cancer. The CDR3 runs from the conserved cysteine through the conserved F or W. Each record gives: V gene, J gene, CDR3 protein.

V gene: TRBV11-3; J gene: TRBJ2-6; CDR3 protein: CASSYGGSSSGANVLTF
V gene: TRBV2; J gene: TRBJ1-1; CDR3 protein: CASRRDTEAFF
V gene: TRBV6-5; J gene: TRBJ1-1; CDR3 protein: CASSYSSRPDTEAFF
V gene: TRBV10-2; J gene: TRBJ2-1; CDR3 protein: CASSAGTGGYEQFF
V gene: TRBV10-1; J gene: TRBJ1-1; CDR3 protein: CASSGMNTEAFF
V gene: TRBV12-3/TRBV12-4; J gene: TRBJ1-5; CDR3 protein: CASSSFSQPQHF
V gene: TRBV11-3; J gene: TRBJ2-3; CDR3 protein: CASSSRLRTADTQYF
V gene: TRBV20-1; J gene: TRBJ2-2; CDR3 protein: CSASIGTGGTGELFF
V gene: TRBV5-8; J gene: TRBJ1-2; CDR3 protein: CASSPDNYGYTF
V gene: TRBV12-3/TRBV12-4; J gene: TRBJ2-3; CDR3 protein: CASSYSGSQYF
V gene: TRBV7-2; J gene: TRBJ1-1; CDR3 protein: CASSLTLQRSEAFF
V gene: TRBV6-2/TRBV6-3; J gene: TRBJ1-2; CDR3 protein: CASSDRDSAPNGYTF
V gene: TRBV5-1; J gene: TRBJ2-4; CDR3 protein: CASSPGWTGANIQYF
V gene: TRBV21-1; J gene: TRBJ1-1; CDR3 protein: CASSRGTRGQGEAFF
V gene: TRBV7-6; J gene: TRBJ1-3; CDR3 protein: CASSPDGFSGNTIYF
V gene: TRBV27; J gene: TRBJ2-5; CDR3 protein: CASSPLAGGQETQYF
V gene: TRBV6-2/TRBV6-3; J gene: TRBJ1-2; CDR3 protein: CASSYSRGDLLGYTF
V gene: TRBV6-5; J gene: TRBJ2-3; CDR3 protein: CATQAGGITDTQYF
V gene: TRBV6-5; J gene: TRBJ1-3; CDR3 protein: CASGDSGNTIYF
V gene: TRBV7-2; J gene: TRBJ2-7; CDR3 protein: CASSFSGFRREQYF
V gene: TRBV7-9; J gene: TRBJ2-2; CDR3 protein: CSLKGYTGELFF
V gene: TRBV6-6; J gene: TRBJ1-4; CDR3 protein: CATSNQGAANEKLFF
V gene: TRBV2; J gene: TRBJ2-2; CDR3 protein: CASRGQGPVTGELFF
V gene: TRBV6-6; J gene: TRBJ1-2; CDR3 protein: CASWGDVSNYGYTF
V gene: TRBV5-1; J gene: TRBJ2-5; CDR3 protein: CASSLPLGGETQYF
V gene: TRBV3-1/TRBV3-2; J gene: TRBJ2-1; CDR3 protein: CASSPGQGSYNEQFF
V gene: TRBV18; J gene: TRBJ2-4; CDR3 protein: CASSPPQAGAKNIQYF
V gene: TRBV6-6; J gene: TRBJ2-3; CDR3 protein: CASRYGQGRTDTQYF
V gene: TRBV6-6; J gene: TRBJ1-6; CDR3 protein: CASRRQGRRLSGNSPLHF
V gene: TRBV4-1; J gene: TRBJ2-1; CDR3 protein: CASSPPGVAGYNEQFF